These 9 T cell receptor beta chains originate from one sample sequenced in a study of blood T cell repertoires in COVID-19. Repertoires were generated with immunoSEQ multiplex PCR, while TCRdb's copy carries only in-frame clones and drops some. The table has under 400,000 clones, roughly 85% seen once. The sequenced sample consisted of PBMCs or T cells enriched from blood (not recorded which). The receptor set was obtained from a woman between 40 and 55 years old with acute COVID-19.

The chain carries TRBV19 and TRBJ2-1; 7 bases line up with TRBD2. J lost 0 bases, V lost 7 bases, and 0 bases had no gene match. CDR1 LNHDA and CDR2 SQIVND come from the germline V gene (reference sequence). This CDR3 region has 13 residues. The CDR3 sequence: CASKRGSYNEQFF. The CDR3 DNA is TGTGCCAGTAAGCGGGGCTCCTACAATGAGCAGTTCTTC. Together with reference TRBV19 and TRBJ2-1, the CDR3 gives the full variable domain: DGGITQSPKYLFRKEGQNVTLSCEQNLNHDAMYWYRQDPGQGLRLIYYSQIVNDFQKGDIAEGYSVSREKKESFPLTVTSAQKNPTAFYLCASKRGSYNEQFFGPGTRLTVL.

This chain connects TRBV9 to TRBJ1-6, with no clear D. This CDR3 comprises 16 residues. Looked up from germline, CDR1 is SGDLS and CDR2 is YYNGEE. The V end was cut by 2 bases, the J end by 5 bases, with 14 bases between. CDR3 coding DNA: TGTGCCAGCAGCGTCCGCGGAGGCTCGAATAATTCACCCCTCCACTTT. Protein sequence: CASSVRGGSNNSPLHF.

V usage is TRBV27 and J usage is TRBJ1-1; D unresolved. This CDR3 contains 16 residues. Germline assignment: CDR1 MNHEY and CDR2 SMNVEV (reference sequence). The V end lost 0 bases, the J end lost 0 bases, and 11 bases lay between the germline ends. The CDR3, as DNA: TGTGCCAGCAGTTTATCGAGGGTGGCCATGAACACTGAAGCTTTCTTT. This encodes CASSLSRVAMNTEAFF.

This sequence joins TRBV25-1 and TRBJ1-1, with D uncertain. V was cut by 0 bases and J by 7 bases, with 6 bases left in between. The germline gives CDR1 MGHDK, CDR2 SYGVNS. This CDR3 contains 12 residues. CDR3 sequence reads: CASSEYRDEAFF. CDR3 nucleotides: TGTGCCAGCAGTGAATATCGCGATGAAGCTTTCTTT.

CDR3 region: CASSLDRGSNYEQYF. The CDR3 DNA is TGTGCCAGCAGCTTAGATAGGGGTTCCAACTACGAGCAGTACTTC. The chain recombines TRBV11-2 with TRBJ2-7, with D possibly TRBD1 on 5 matching bases. Germline CDR1 is SGHAT and CDR2 is FQNNGV. V was trimmed by 0 bases and J by 3 bases, leaving 12 bases between them. The CDR3 has 15 residues. The full variable domain, its missing parts supplied by reference TRBV11-2 and TRBJ2-7, is EAGVAQSPRYKIIEKRQSVAFWCNPISGHATLYWYQQILGQGPKLLIQFQNNGVVDDSQLPKDRFSAERLKGVDSTLKIQPAKLEDSAVYLCASSLDRGSNYEQYFGPGTRLTVT.

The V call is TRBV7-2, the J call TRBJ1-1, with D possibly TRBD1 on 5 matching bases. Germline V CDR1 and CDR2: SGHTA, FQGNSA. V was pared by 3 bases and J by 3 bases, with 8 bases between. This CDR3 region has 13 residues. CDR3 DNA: TGTGCCAGCAGCTTTCTAGGGGACACTGAAGCTTTCTTT. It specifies CASSFLGDTEAFF.

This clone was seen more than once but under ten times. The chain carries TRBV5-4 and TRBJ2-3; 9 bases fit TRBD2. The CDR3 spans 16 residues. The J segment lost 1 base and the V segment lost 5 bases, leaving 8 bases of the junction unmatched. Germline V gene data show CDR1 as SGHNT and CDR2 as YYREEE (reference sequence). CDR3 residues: CASSSRTSVGTDTQYF. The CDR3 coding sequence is TGTGCCAGCAGTTCCCGGACTAGCGTTGGCACAGATACGCAGTATTTT.

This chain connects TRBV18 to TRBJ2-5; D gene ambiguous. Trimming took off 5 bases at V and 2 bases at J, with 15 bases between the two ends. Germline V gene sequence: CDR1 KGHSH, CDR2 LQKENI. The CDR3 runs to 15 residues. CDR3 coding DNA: TGTGCCAGCTCATATGGCAGCCTCGGGCAAGAGACCCAGTACTTC. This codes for CASSYGSLGQETQYF.

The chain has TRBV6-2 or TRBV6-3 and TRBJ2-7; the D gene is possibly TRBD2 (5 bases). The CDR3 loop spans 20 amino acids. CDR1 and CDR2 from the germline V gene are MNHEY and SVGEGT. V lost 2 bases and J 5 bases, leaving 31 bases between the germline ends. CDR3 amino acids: CASSYVLRASKADFLHEQYF. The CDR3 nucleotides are TGTGCCAGCAGTTACGTCTTGCGGGCCTCAAAGGCGGACTTCCTCCACGAGCAGTACTTC.